One sample yielded the 32 T cell receptor beta chains listed below, sequenced in a study of blood T cell repertoires in COVID-19. The data were produced by immunoSEQ multiplex PCR, yet TCRdb's version contains in-frame clones alone and is incomplete. Of about 270,000 clones listed, around four fifths are singletons. Sequenced sample: peripheral blood. The receptors were sampled from a man older than 75 with acute or convalescent COVID-19.

This chain connects TRBV3-1 (or the pseudogene TRBV3-2) to TRBJ1-1; D uncertain. V was trimmed by 1 base and J by 6 bases, leaving 9 bases between them. This CDR3 has 13 residues. Germline V gene lookup returns CDR1 LGHDT and CDR2 YNNKEL (reference sequence). The CDR3 spells CASSQARGAEAFF. The CDR3 DNA is TGTGCCAGCAGCCAAGCCAGAGGCGCTGAAGCTTTCTTT.

V is TRBV5-4 and J is TRBJ1-1; 7 nucleotides match TRBD1. Germline lookup yields CDR1 SGHNT and CDR2 YYREEE (reference sequence). The CDR3 sequence is 14 residues long. With V trimmed by 1 base and J by 3 bases, 3 bases remained unmatched. CDR3 nucleotide sequence: TGTGCCAGCAGCTTGCCAGGGGGGTACACTGAAGCTTTCTTT. It translates to CASSLPGGYTEAFF.

The rearrangement joins TRBV5-6 to TRBJ2-1; possible D gene TRBD2, 5 bases. This CDR3 is built from 11 residues. Germline V CDR1 and CDR2: SGHDT, YYEEEE. Trimming cost V 2 bases and J 15 bases, with 12 bases left between them. CDR3 in amino acids: CASSLSASWFF. The CDR3 DNA sequence: TGTGCCAGCAGCTTATCGGCTAGCTGGTTCTTC.

The rearrangement uses TRBV7-3 and TRBJ2-1, with 7 bases that match TRBD1. Looked up from germline, CDR1 is SGHTA and CDR2 is FQGTGA. The CDR3 consists of 17 residues. V gave up 5 bases and J gave up 4 bases; unmatched junction bases: 14. The CDR3 is CASSAFPRTGDYNEQFF. DNA of the CDR3: TGTGCCAGCAGCGCATTCCCTCGGACAGGCGATTACAATGAGCAGTTCTTC.

The V gene is TRBV9, the J gene TRBJ2-2; 7 bases agree with TRBD2. Germline-derived CDR1 and CDR2 are SGDLS and YYNGEE. Trimming cost V 2 bases and J 5 bases; bases outside gene matches: 9. CDR3 size: 16 residues. CDR3 protein: CASSVGAGARTGELFF. The CDR3 region has the DNA TGTGCCAGCAGCGTCGGGGCGGGAGCAAGGACCGGGGAGCTGTTTTTT.

The chain recombines TRBV7-3 with TRBJ2-4; D might be TRBD2 (6 bases). V lost 1 base and J lost 8, with 12 bases in between. Germline-derived CDR1 and CDR2 are SGHTA and FQGTGA. This CDR3 region has 14 residues. The CDR3 region has the DNA TGTGCCAGCAGCTTAAATACGGGAGAGGACATTCAGTACTTC. It codes for CASSLNTGEDIQYF.

This clone was counted between two and nine times. Other nucleotide sequences from this sample produce the same CDR3. This chain joins TRBV5-4 and TRBJ1-2; no clear D. The CDR3 runs to 14 residues. From germline, CDR1 is SGHNT and CDR2 YYREEE (reference sequence). The ends were cut back, 0 bases at V and 1 base at J, with 7 bases in the middle. CDR3: CASSLDTVNYGYTF. The CDR3 DNA sequence: TGTGCCAGCAGCTTGGATACGGTTAACTATGGCTACACCTTC.

This chain joins TRBV2 and TRBJ1-2; possible D gene TRBD1, 6 bases. The length of the CDR3 is 14 residues. Germline CDR1 is SNHLY and CDR2 is FYNNEI. V was shortened by 1 base and J by 7 bases, with 13 bases between the two germline ends. The CDR3 DNA is TGTGCCAGCAGTGAAGGCGCAGGGGTCGGTGGCTACACCTTC. Amino acids: CASSEGAGVGGYTF. The whole variable domain, filled in from reference TRBV2 and TRBJ1-2, reads EPEVTQTPSHQVTQMGQEVILRCVPISNHLYFYWYRQILGQKVEFLVSFYNNEISEKSEIFDDQFSVERPDGSNFTLKIRSTKLEDSAMYFCASSEGAGVGGYTFGSGTRLTVV.

The chain carries TRBV24-1 and TRBJ2-2; D gene uncertain. V lost 5 bases, J lost 3 bases, and 9 bases lay in between. The germline CDR1 and CDR2 sequences are KGHDR and SFDVKD. This CDR3 spans 14 amino acids. The CDR3: CATSAGWDTGELFF. CDR3 DNA sequence: TGTGCCACCAGTGCCGGGTGGGACACCGGGGAGCTGTTTTTT.

The rearrangement links TRBV6-4 to TRBJ2-3; possible D gene TRBD2, 6 bases. Trimming took 0 bases from V and 5 from J, leaving 9 bases between them. The CDR3 contains 14 residues. Germline CDR1 and CDR2: MRHNA and SNTAGT. As DNA, the CDR3 is TGTGCCAGCAGTGACTCACCGGGAGTAGATACGCAGTATTTT. Its translation: CASSDSPGVDTQYF.

J is TRBJ2-3 and V is TRBV5-1, with 10 bases identical to TRBD1. V lost 3 bases to trimming and J lost 2 bases; unmatched junction nucleotides: 3. CDR1 is SGHRS, CDR2 YFSETQ, per germline. The CDR3 is 15 amino acids. CDR3 nucleotide sequence: TGCGCCAGCAGCTCGGACAGGGGGTCCACAGATACGCAGTATTTT. Amino acid sequence: CASSSDRGSTDTQYF.

The V call is TRBV2, the J call TRBJ2-3; D is unresolved. The length of the CDR3 is 14 residues. CDR1 is SNHLY and CDR2 is FYNNEI in the germline V gene. Trimming removed 0 bases at V and 5 bases at J, with 9 bases between. The CDR3: CASSEATLGDTQYF. The CDR3 nucleotides are TGTGCCAGCAGTGAAGCGACTTTGGGAGATACGCAGTATTTT.

The chain uses TRBV2 and TRBJ2-1; D not resolved. The CDR3 extends over 14 amino acids. V dropped 2 bases and J dropped 12 bases, with 17 bases sitting between them. The V gene's germline CDR1 is SNHLY and CDR2 FYNNEI. The CDR3 sequence: CASSENRLVSGQFF. DNA for the CDR3: TGTGCCAGCAGTGAAAACCGACTCGTATCTGGGCAGTTCTTC.

The V gene is TRBV19, the J gene TRBJ1-2; D gene unclear. Germline V CDR1 and CDR2: LNHDA, SQIVND (reference sequence). The CDR3 spans 11 residues. Deletions cut 6 bases from V and 3 bases from J, with 5 bases between. In DNA, the CDR3 is TGTGCCAGTAGGACTTACTATGGCTACACCTTC. Its protein product is CASRTYYGYTF.

This sequence joins TRBV2 and TRBJ2-2, with TRBD2 matching over 9 bases. Per germline, CDR1 SNHLY and CDR2 FYNNEI. The trim removed 6 bases at V and 2 bases at J, leaving 7 bases unmatched. The CDR3 is 16 amino acids. CDR3 sequence (DNA): TGTGCCAGCAGGGGGCGGGAGGGCCGTAACACCGGGGAGCTGTTTTTT. Its translation: CASRGREGRNTGELFF.

This chain links TRBV27 with TRBJ2-3; weak D call: TRBD2 (7 bases). Germline lookup yields CDR1 MNHEY and CDR2 SMNVEV (reference sequence). The CDR3 length is 14 residues. The V gene lost 4 bases and the J gene lost 4 bases, with 12 bases spanning the gap. DNA of the CDR3: TGTGCCAGCAGTTATGGGGGGGCACCAGATACGCAGTATTTT. It is translated as CASSYGGAPDTQYF.

This chain uses TRBV6-2 or TRBV6-3 with TRBJ1-4; no reliable D call. V shed 5 bases and J shed 10 bases, with 14 bases lying between them. The CDR3 is made up of 13 amino acids. Germline CDR1 and CDR2: MNHEY and SVGEGT. CDR3 DNA: TGTGCCAGCAGTCCCGGGGAGTCGGGAAAACTGTTTTTT. Translation: CASSPGESGKLFF.

This clone has only a few counts. The chain recombines TRBV5-1 with TRBJ1-2; D is possibly TRBD1 (6 bases). V lost 2 bases and J lost 0, with 8 bases in between. The CDR3 contains 14 residues. Germline V gene data show CDR1 as SGHRS and CDR2 as YFSETQ. CDR3 sequence (DNA): TGCGCCAGCAGCTTACAGGGTTCTAACTATGGCTACACCTTC. This gives the protein CASSLQGSNYGYTF.

As to this clone: Other DNA sequences within the sample encode an identical CDR3. The rearrangement links TRBV6-5 to TRBJ2-7; TRBD1 agrees at 7 bases. The CDR3 is made up of 14 amino acids. The J segment lost 4 bases and the V segment lost 4 bases, leaving 7 bases of the junction unmatched. In germline, CDR1 is MNHEY, CDR2 SVGAGI. The CDR3 DNA reads as TGTGCCAGCAGTTCACCGGGACAGCCTTACGAGCAGTACTTC. Its protein is CASSSPGQPYEQYF.

The V and J genes are TRBV3-1 (or the pseudogene TRBV3-2) and TRBJ2-5; TRBD2 matches 7 bases. CDR3 length: 16 residues. V was clipped by 4 bases and J by 4 bases; unmatched bases: 12. Germline values: CDR1 LGHDT, CDR2 YNNKEL (reference sequence). CDR3 loop: CASSLLGDGGSETQYF. The CDR3 DNA sequence: TGTGCCAGCAGCCTCCTCGGGGACGGGGGGTCAGAGACCCAGTACTTC.

A few counts support this clone. The V and J genes are TRBV27 and TRBJ2-2; no firm D call. V was cut by 3 bases and J by 7 bases, with 9 bases left in between. This CDR3 has 13 residues. Germline V lookup: CDR1 MNHEY, CDR2 SMNVEV (reference sequence). Here the CDR3 reads CASSFRAFGELFF. Written as DNA, the CDR3 is TGTGCCAGCAGTTTCCGAGCATTCGGGGAGCTGTTTTTT.

The chain couples TRBV19 to TRBJ2-5, with 7 bases lining up with TRBD2. Germline trimming cut 4 bases from V and 5 bases from J; bases unmatched to any gene: 10. This CDR3 is 15 amino acids long. Germline V gives CDR1 LNHDA, CDR2 SQIVND (reference sequence). The CDR3 nucleotides are TGTGCCAGTAGTACGACCGCGACTAGCCTGGAGACCCAGTACTTC. It yields the protein CASSTTATSLETQYF. Using reference TRBV19 and TRBJ2-5 for the parts outside the CDR3, the full variable domain is DGGITQSPKYLFRKEGQNVTLSCEQNLNHDAMYWYRQDPGQGLRLIYYSQIVNDFQKGDIAEGYSVSREKKESFPLTVTSAQKNPTAFYLCASSTTATSLETQYFGPGTRLLVL.

The rearrangement links TRBV5-6 to TRBJ1-1; 9 nucleotides match TRBD1. Unmatched junction bases numbered 7, after V lost 3 bases and J lost 4 bases. The CDR3 covers 15 residues. Looked up from germline, CDR1 is SGHDT and CDR2 is YYEEEE. CDR3 nucleotide sequence: TGTGCCAGCAGCTCCAAGATGACAGGGGGCACTGAAGCTTTCTTT. It yields the protein CASSSKMTGGTEAFF.

CDR3 region: CAWSGSGDQPQHF. CDR3 in DNA: TGTGCCTGGAGTGGTTCGGGGGATCAGCCCCAGCATTTT. The genes are TRBV30 and TRBJ1-5, with D possibly TRBD1 on 5 matching bases. Germline loops: CDR1 GTSNPN, CDR2 SVGIG (reference sequence). V lost 1 base, J lost 5 bases, and 9 bases lay in between. The CDR3 has 13 residues.

The chain is built from TRBV3-1 (or the pseudogene TRBV3-2) and TRBJ1-2, with D perhaps matching TRBD1 (5 bases). Trimming left V 1 base short and J 4 bases short, with 13 bases between. The CDR3 contains 15 residues. Germline lookup yields CDR1 LGHDT and CDR2 YNNKEL (reference sequence). The CDR3 protein is CASSQGRVLVYGYTF. The DNA for the CDR3 is TGTGCCAGCAGCCAAGGCAGGGTACTGGTCTATGGCTACACCTTC.

V and J are TRBV7-9 and TRBJ2-7; weak D call: TRBD2 (6 bases). V lost 3 bases and J 6 bases, leaving 15 bases between the germline ends. CDR1 is SEHNR and CDR2 is FQNEAQ in the germline V gene (reference sequence). The CDR3 loop spans 14 amino acids. The CDR3 DNA reads as TGTGCCAGCAGCTTCTGGGGGACTGCTCGCGAGCAGTACTTC. The encoded protein is CASSFWGTAREQYF.

V is TRBV27 and J is TRBJ2-3; TRBD2 is a possible D gene (6 bases). V lost 4 bases, J lost 1 base, and 9 bases lay in between. Germline V lookup: CDR1 MNHEY, CDR2 SMNVEV (reference sequence). The CDR3 runs 14 residues. CDR3 protein: CASSSERGTDTQYF. The CDR3 coding sequence is TGTGCCAGCAGTTCCGAGCGGGGCACAGATACGCAGTATTTT.

The J gene is TRBJ2-5, the V gene TRBV11-2; 11 positions agree with TRBD1. Germline V lookup: CDR1 SGHAT, CDR2 FQNNGV. CDR3 length equals 16 residues. V gave up 2 bases and J gave up 2 bases; unmatched junction bases: 4. For the CDR3, the DNA is TGTGCCAGCAGCTTATATGGGACAGGGGGACAAGAGACCCAGTACTTC. It specifies CASSLYGTGGQETQYF.

This chain links TRBV12-3 or TRBV12-4 with TRBJ2-7; TRBD2 matches at 9 bases. Trimming cost V 6 bases and J 6 bases; bases outside gene matches: 0. The CDR3 spans 11 residues. The CDR3 loop is CASRLAGEQYF. DNA for the CDR3: TGTGCCAGCAGACTAGCGGGCGAGCAGTACTTC.

The chain has TRBV5-4 and TRBJ1-1; 7 bases align to TRBD1. This CDR3 contains 14 residues. J lost 8 bases, V lost 2 bases, and 9 bases had no gene match. Germline CDR1 SGHNT, CDR2 YYREEE (reference sequence). CDR3 nucleotides: TGTGCCAGCAGCTTTTTACAGGGGTTTGGAGAAGCTTTCTTT. Its protein is CASSFLQGFGEAFF.

The rearrangement joins TRBV6-1 to TRBJ1-4; D might be TRBD1 (6 bases). CDR3 length: 17 amino acids. Germline CDR1 reads MNHNS; CDR2 reads SASEGT. Trimming took off 2 bases at V and 0 bases at J, with 13 bases between the two ends. The CDR3 loop is CASSEMRGGATNEKLFF. The CDR3, as DNA: TGTGCCAGCAGTGAAATGAGGGGGGGAGCAACTAATGAAAAACTGTTTTTT.

The chain couples TRBV5-4 to TRBJ2-2, with TRBD1 matching 7 bases. CDR3 size: 16 residues. The V segment lost 5 bases and the J segment 0 bases; nucleotides outside the gene matches: 7. Germline loops: CDR1 SGHNT, CDR2 YYREEE (reference sequence). This chain's CDR3 is CASSSAQGANTGELFF. Written as DNA, the CDR3 is TGTGCCAGCAGTTCGGCGCAGGGGGCGAACACCGGGGAGCTGTTTTTT.